This T cell receptor beta chain was sequenced in a study of control samples from healthy donors and cancer patients. Data came from immunoSEQ multiplex PCR; TCRdb stores just in-frame clones and leaves some out. The table has about 51,000 clones, 85% to 90% seen once; the top ten hold 40%. V was clipped by 4 bases and J by 6 bases, with 10 bases between them. Germline V gene data show CDR1 as SGHAT and CDR2 as FQNNGV. This CDR3 comprises 12 residues. The chain is built from TRBV11-2 and TRBJ2-7; D might be TRBD2 (5 bases). Input material: PBMCs. The clonotype originates from a man aged 45-65 years with head and neck cancer. The CDR3 loop reads CASSSGLSEQYF. CDR3 bases: TGTGCCAGCAGCTCCGGACTGAGCGAGCAGTACTTC.